The text below deals with one TCR beta chain. The antigen is undetermined. Data came from immunoSEQ multiplex PCR; TCRdb stores just in-frame clones and leaves some out. Of roughly 1,500,000 clones listed, 95% to 99% are singletons. These data belong to a study of shared clonotypes between healthy human individuals. In the study overall: The cohort had two women and a few men, ages 18 to 49. Plates per donor: three CD4 naive, three CD4 memory, two CD8 naive, one CD8 memory.

V shed 5 bases and J shed 1 base, with 11 bases lying between them. The CDR3 totals 15 residues. Germline CDR1 reads SGHTA; CDR2 reads FQGNSA. Study-level points and caveats: Clonotypes not shared had lower generation probabilities than those common to all four donors.

This receptor was taken from a man under 40 in good health. Sequenced material: naive CD4+ T cells sorted from blood. Subset meaning: CD45RA+ positively selected. This chain joins TRBV7-2 and TRBJ2-2, with a tentative D call TRBD1 (6 bases). The CDR3 loop is CASSPDRKNTGELFF. The CDR3 region has the DNA TGTGCCAGCAGCCCCGACAGGAAGAACACCGGGGAGCTGTTTTTT. The full variable domain, its missing parts supplied by reference TRBV7-2 and TRBJ2-2, is GAGVSQSPSNKVTEKGKDVELRCDPISGHTALYWYRQSLGQGLEFLIYFQGNSAPDKSGLPSDRFSAERTGGSVSTLTIQRTQQEDSAVYLCASSPDRKNTGELFFGEGSRLTVL.